The 26 T cell receptor beta chains below all came from one sample that was sequenced in a study of tissue T cells after allogeneic stem cell transplantation. Time point defined: mouse harvest day 7 after allogeneic transplant. Each mouse received 10^7 T-cell-depleted marrow cells plus 10^6 splenic CD5+ T cells by tail vein. Clones were sequenced by immunoSEQ multiplex PCR, and TCRdb holds only the in-frame ones, with some missing. Of roughly 7,200 clones listed, about 50% are singletons. Material for sequencing was gut tissue. These receptors were taken from a female BALB/c mouse given C57BL/6 T cells with graft-versus-host disease after an allogeneic hematopoietic cell transplant.

For this clone: Gene names and germline match the mouse. The read halts 1 residue ahead of the CDR3 end, with the missing end drawn from the germline J gene. This chain connects TRBV26 to TRBJ1-2; perhaps TRBD1 as D (5 bases). The CDR3 extends over 13 amino acids. V was trimmed by 6 bases and J by 4 bases, leaving 12 bases between them. The germline V gene has CDR1 KGHPV and CDR2 FQNQEV (reference sequence). The CDR3 protein is CASSTREGSDYTF. Incomplete CDR3 DNA: TGTGCCAGCAGCACCAGGGAGGGCTCCGACTACACC.

With respect to this clone: The gene names given are mouse names. The CDR3 is cut off 1 residue early in the read; its end comes from the germline J gene. The chain joins TRBV13-1 to TRBJ2-7, with 11 positions matching TRBD1. V gave up 3 bases and J gave up 3 bases; unmatched junction bases: 5. Looked up from germline, CDR1 is NSHNY and CDR2 is SYGAGN. This CDR3 comprises 15 residues. CDR3 residues: CASSAPGQGVYEQYF. Incomplete CDR3 DNA: TGTGCCAGCAGTGCCCCGGGACAGGGGGTCTATGAACAGTAC.

Note on this clone: It may be a read error: a sequence one base away is much more abundant. Genes and germline are mouse. The CDR3 end is not reached by the read, which stops 1 residue before it; the germline J gene fills it in. The identical CDR3 is also encoded by other nucleotide sequences in the sample. The chain employs TRBV3 and TRBJ2-7; 11 bases match TRBD2. V lost 4 bases and J lost 4; bases outside the gene matches: 3. Germline CDR1 and CDR2: SNHLY and FYNGKV (reference sequence). This CDR3 has 14 residues. The CDR3: CASSSGLGGYEQYF. The sequenced part of the CDR3 DNA is TGTGCCAGCAGCTCCGGACTGGGGGGATATGAACAGTAC.

A word on this clone: Genes here carry mouse names. The read ends 1 residue before the CDR3 terminus; that terminus is restored from the germline J gene. V gene TRBV23 combines with J gene TRBJ2-4. The CDR3 spans 14 residues. Per the germline V gene, CDR1 is KGHTA and CDR2 is FQNQQP. Partial CDR3 DNA: TGCTCCAGCAGTCAATCGGCTAGTCAAAACACCTTGTAC. Translating it yields CSSSQSASQNTLY. The complete CDR3 sequence is CSSSQSASQNTLYF. Full variable domain (missing parts from reference TRBV23 and TRBJ2-4): DAAVTQKPRYLIKMKGQEAEMKCIPEKGHTAVFWYQQKQSKELKFLIYFQNQQPLDQIDMVKERFSAVCPSSSLCSLGIRTCEAEDSALYLCSSSQSASQNTLYFGAGTRLSVL.

About this clone: Mouse names are used for the genes. The read gets to within 1 residue of the CDR3 end, and the germline J gene fills in the rest. The rearrangement joins TRBV13-2 to TRBJ2-5; D may correspond to TRBD1 or TRBD2 (5 bases each). The CDR3 spans 14 residues. Per germline, CDR1 NNHNN and CDR2 SYGAGS (reference sequence). Trimming took 3 bases from V and 3 from J, leaving 11 bases between them. This chain's CDR3 is CASGAPGRQDTQYF. The sequenced part of the CDR3 DNA is TGTGCCAGCGGTGCCCCGGGACGTCAAGACACCCAGTAC.

By sample share, this clone is medium-sized. Gene names and germline match the mouse. The read ends 1 residue before the CDR3 terminus; that terminus is restored from the germline J gene. The V call is TRBV5, the J call TRBJ2-7; unclear D gene. This CDR3 contains 13 residues. Between the trimmed V and J ends, which lost 2 bases and 5 bases, there was a span of 10 bases. Germline assignment: CDR1 LGHNA and CDR2 YNLKQL (reference sequence). CDR3 DNA (partial): TGTGCCAGCAGCCAAAGGAGGAGGGATGAACAGTAC. It specifies CASSQRRRDEQY. The full CDR3 reads CASSQRRRDEQYF.

In its sample, this clone ranks as medium-sized (0.01 to 0.1%). Mouse germline and gene names are used. The read ends 1 residue early relative to the CDR3; the germline J gene fills the gap. The chain combines TRBV23 with TRBJ2-7; TRBD1 is the table's D call, not checked against the DNA. The length of the CDR3 is 13 residues. CDR1 and CDR2 (germline): KGHTA, FQNQQP. The sequenced CDR3 bases are TGCTCCAGCAGTCAATCGATCAGGGGTGAACAGTAC. Encoded protein: CSSSQSIRGEQY. The whole CDR3 region reads CSSSQSIRGEQYF.

Worth noting for this clone: Gene names refer to mouse genes. CDR3 loop: CASSLDGWGTNTGQLYF. CDR3 DNA, as far as it was read: TGTGCCAGCTCTCTCGACGGCTGGGGGACAAACACCGGGCAGCTCTAC. The gene calls are TRBV12-1 and TRBJ2-2; TRBD2 agrees at 7 bases. The sequenced fragment ends 1 residue before the CDR3 boundary, so the rest is inferred from the germline J gene. The J segment lost 0 bases and the V segment lost 0 bases, leaving 6 bases of the junction unmatched. Germline-derived CDR1 and CDR2 are SGHSN and HYEKVE. The CDR3 has 17 amino acids.

As regards this clone: The gene names given are mouse names. CDR3 DNA, as far as it was read: TGCTCCAGCAGTCAATACACAGGGGGAAGAGCTGAGCAGTTC. Residues: CSSSQYTGGRAEQF. The entire CDR3 protein is CSSSQYTGGRAEQFF. The chain carries TRBV23 and TRBJ2-1; whether TRBD1, the table's D call, matches the DNA was not checked. The read falls 1 residue short of the CDR3 end, and the missing part is taken from the germline J gene. The germline CDR1 and CDR2 sequences are KGHTA and FQNQQP. There are 15 residues in the CDR3.

In the case of this clone: Mouse gene names apply. The CDR3 end lies 1 residue beyond the end of the read and is filled in from the germline J gene. The rearrangement joins TRBV3 to TRBJ2-4; tentative D call: TRBD1 (5 bases). Germline assignment: CDR1 SNHLY and CDR2 FYNGKV (reference sequence). This CDR3 is 14 amino acids long. Trimming removed 5 bases from V and 0 bases from J, with 9 bases in between. The sequenced part of the CDR3 DNA is TGTGCCAGCAGCCGGACATCTAGTCAAAACACCTTGTAC. Protein sequence: CASSRTSSQNTLY. The CDR3 in full is CASSRTSSQNTLYF.

Comment on this clone: Mouse gene names apply. The DNA ends 1 residue before the CDR3 does, and the rest of the CDR3 is filled in from the germline J gene. This chain connects TRBV13-1 to TRBJ2-4, with D possibly TRBD1 on 6 matching bases. This CDR3 has 13 amino acids. Looked up from germline, CDR1 is NSHNY and CDR2 is SYGAGN. V shed 3 bases and J shed 3 bases, with 8 bases lying between them. The CDR3 protein is CASSGDRQNTLYF. CDR3 DNA, as far as it was read: TGTGCCAGCAGTGGCGACAGGCAAAACACCTTGTAC.

With regard to this clone: The gene names here belong to mouse. The read terminates 1 residue ahead of where the CDR3 ends, so the germline J gene completes it. This chain uses TRBV19 with TRBJ2-1; TRBD2 aligns across 11 bases. The CDR3 extends over 13 amino acids. With V trimmed by 5 bases and J by 7 bases, 2 bases remained unmatched. Germline values: CDR1 FNHDT, CDR2 SITEND (reference sequence). The CDR3 spells CASRLGGRAEQFF. CDR3 DNA, as far as it was read: TGTGCCAGCAGACTGGGGGGGCGAGCTGAGCAGTTC.

This clone was counted only a few times. Any gene name here is a mouse gene name. The read stops 1 residue short of the end of the CDR3; the missing end is completed from the germline J gene. V is TRBV3 and J is TRBJ2-7; 9 nucleotides align to TRBD1. CDR3 length: 12 residues. The ends lost 6 bases at V and 7 bases at J; junction bases unmatched: 4. CDR1 is SNHLY, CDR2 FYNGKV, per germline (reference sequence). CDR3 DNA (partial): TGTGCCAGCAGACAGGGGGCGAAGGAACAGTAC. Translating it yields CASRQGAKEQY. The CDR3 as a whole reads CASRQGAKEQYF.

To note about this clone: Gene labels here are mouse ones. The DNA read from the CDR3 is TGTGCCTGGAGTCTAAGGGGGAGCCAAGACACCCAGTAC. Translation gives CAWSLRGSQDTQY. The CDR3, in full, reads CAWSLRGSQDTQYF. V is TRBV31 and J is TRBJ2-5; perhaps TRBD1 as D (6 bases). The read ends 1 residue shy of where the CDR3 ends; the end is completed using the germline J gene. CDR1 and CDR2 from the germline V gene are GKSSPN and SITVG. The length of the CDR3 is 14 residues. V was shortened by 0 bases and J by 2 bases, with 9 bases between the two germline ends.

In the case of this clone: Genes and germline are mouse. The read halts 1 residue ahead of the CDR3 end, with the missing end drawn from the germline J gene. The chain joins TRBV12-1 to TRBJ2-1, with TRBD2 matching over 12 bases. Trimming took 0 bases from V and 7 from J; bases not matched to a gene: 3. CDR3 size: 15 residues. Germline assignment: CDR1 SGHSN and CDR2 HYEKVE. CDR3 residues: CASSLDWGGAAEQFF. The part of the CDR3 DNA that was read is TGTGCCAGCTCTCTCGACTGGGGGGGCGCAGCTGAGCAGTTC. Full variable domain (remainder filled in from reference TRBV12-1 and TRBJ2-1): DSGVVQSPRHIIKEKGGRSVLTCIPISGHSNVVWYQQTLGKELKFLIQHYEKVERDKGFLPSRFSVQQFDDYHSEMNMSALELEDSAMYFCASSLDWGGAAEQFFGPGTRLTVL.

In regard to this clone: All gene names here are mouse names. The read halts 1 residue ahead of the CDR3 end, with the missing end drawn from the germline J gene. The genes are TRBV12-1 and TRBJ2-5; 8 nucleotides line up with TRBD2. Trimming took 1 base from V and 3 from J; bases not matched to a gene: 2. Germline-derived CDR1 and CDR2 are SGHSN and HYEKVE. This CDR3 contains 14 residues. CDR3 DNA (partial): TGTGCCAGCTCTCTTGACTGGGGTCAAGACACCCAGTAC. Translating it yields CASSLDWGQDTQY. The complete CDR3 protein is CASSLDWGQDTQYF.

Comment on this clone: Mouse gene names apply. Read sequence stops 1 residue before the CDR3 end, and the germline J gene provides the missing end. This sequence joins TRBV26 and TRBJ1-4; D remains ambiguous. The CDR3 spans 12 residues. Trimming removed 4 bases from V and 4 bases from J, with 4 bases in between. CDR1 and CDR2 (germline): KGHPV, FQNQEV (reference sequence). The sequenced CDR3 bases are TGTGCCAGCAGTCGAGACAACGAAAGATTATTT. Amino acids: CASSRDNERLF. In full, the CDR3 reads CASSRDNERLFF.

This clone occurred a few times. Genes and germline come from the mouse. The sequenced fragment ends 1 residue before the CDR3 boundary, so the rest is inferred from the germline J gene. This rearrangement joins TRBV4 to TRBJ2-1; weak D call: TRBD1 (6 bases). Trimming cost V 6 bases and J 1 base, with 7 bases left between them. This CDR3 is 13 amino acids long. Germline V gene sequence: CDR1 LGHDT, CDR2 YNNKQL (reference sequence). CDR3 protein: CASRQGNYAEQFF. The CDR3 bases that were read are TGTGCCAGCAGACAGGGAAACTATGCTGAGCAGTTC.

To note about this clone: Gene and germline names: mouse. The DNA ends 1 residue before the CDR3 does, and the rest of the CDR3 is filled in from the germline J gene. J is TRBJ2-7 and V is TRBV26, with 10 nucleotides matching TRBD2. With 3 bases clipped from V and 3 bases from J, the junction kept 2 bases outside the gene matches. Germline V CDR1 and CDR2: KGHPV, FQNQEV (reference sequence). The CDR3 sequence is 14 residues long. CDR3 region: CASSLWDWGYEQYF. The sequenced part of the CDR3 DNA is TGTGCCAGCAGTCTATGGGACTGGGGCTATGAACAGTAC.

In regard to this clone: Genes and germline come from the mouse. The CDR3 end is not reached by the read, which stops 1 residue before it; the germline J gene fills it in. The J gene is TRBJ2-1, the V gene TRBV12-1, with TRBD2 matching 8 bases. With 2 bases clipped from V and 1 base from J, the junction kept 3 bases outside the gene matches. The CDR3 spans 15 residues. CDR1 and CDR2 (germline): SGHSN, HYEKVE. This CDR3 is CASSPDWGNYAEQFF. CDR3 bases read: TGTGCCAGCTCTCCCGACTGGGGAAACTATGCTGAGCAGTTC.

This clone is termed large. The genes are named according to mouse. Sequencing ends 1 residue short of the CDR3 end; the germline J gene provides the rest. The chain links TRBV2 to TRBJ2-7; unclear D gene. CDR1 and CDR2 (germline): LGHNA, YSYQKL. The V end lost 5 bases, the J end lost 0 bases, and 11 bases lay between the germline ends. The CDR3 runs 14 residues. The CDR3 loop is CASSIRGSSYEQYF. The covered CDR3 bases are TGTGCCAGCAGCATCCGGGGTAGCTCCTATGAACAGTAC.

The count of this clone is one. Gene names and germline match the mouse. From the germline J gene comes the end of the CDR3, since the read stops 1 residue before it. The chain couples TRBV3 to TRBJ2-1, with D possibly being TRBD1 (5 bases). CDR1 is SNHLY and CDR2 is FYNGKV in the germline V gene (reference sequence). Trimming left V 0 bases short and J 6 bases short, with 9 bases between. The CDR3 consists of 14 residues. The CDR3 reads CASSLARASAEQFF. The part of the CDR3 DNA that was read is TGTGCCAGCAGCTTAGCCAGGGCAAGTGCTGAGCAGTTC.

Concerning this clone: Gene names and germline match the mouse. The read ends 1 residue before the CDR3 terminus; that terminus is restored from the germline J gene. The rearrangement joins TRBV16 to TRBJ2-5; D uncertain. V lost 1 base to trimming and J lost 2 bases, with 1 base between them. This CDR3 region has 12 residues. Germline CDR1 reads SGHSA; CDR2 reads FRNQAP. CDR3 loop: CASSLVQDTQYF. The part of the CDR3 DNA that was read is TGTGCAAGCAGCTTAGTCCAAGACACCCAGTAC. Combining the CDR3 with reference TRBV16 and TRBJ2-5 gives the whole variable domain NAGVIQTPRHKVTGKGQEATLWCEPISGHSAVFWYRQTIVQGLEFLTYFRNQAPIDDSGMPKERFSAQMPNQSHSTLKIQSTQPQDSAVYLCASSLVQDTQYFGPGTRLLVL.

In the case of this clone: Gene names and germline match the mouse. The read terminates 1 residue ahead of where the CDR3 ends, so the germline J gene completes it. The V call is TRBV26, the J call TRBJ1-3; 8 bases align to TRBD1. This CDR3 contains 18 residues. V trimming: 1 base; J trimming: 0 bases; junction bases outside the gene matches: 8. Germline lookup yields CDR1 KGHPV and CDR2 FQNQEV (reference sequence). This chain's CDR3 is CASSLLTGVGYSGNTLYF. The part of the CDR3 DNA that was read is TGTGCCAGCAGTCTGTTGACAGGGGTGGGATATTCTGGAAATACGCTCTAT.

Only a few counts were recorded for this clone. The genes and germline here are from mouse. The sequenced fragment ends 1 residue before the CDR3 boundary, so the rest is inferred from the germline J gene. The gene calls are TRBV14 and TRBJ2-5; D gene ambiguous. V was trimmed by 5 bases and J by 2 bases, leaving 9 bases between them. Germline V gene data show CDR1 as SGHDT and CDR2 as FRDEAV. The CDR3 is 13 residues long. Incomplete CDR3 DNA: TGTGCCAGCAGCACCCGACGCCAAGACACCCAGTAC. Translated, it gives CASSTRRQDTQY. The full CDR3 is CASSTRRQDTQYF. Full variable domain (remainder filled in from reference TRBV14 and TRBJ2-5): EAGVTQSPRYAVLQEGQAVSFWCDPISGHDTLYWYQQPRDQGPQLLVYFRDEAVIDNSQLPSDRFSAVRPKGTNSTLKIQSAKQGDTATYLCASSTRRQDTQYFGPGTRLLVL.

The sample holds a few counts of this clone. The gene symbols are mouse symbols. The CDR3 is CASSLRQGRYAEQFF. CDR3 DNA (partial): TGTGCCAGCAGTCTCCGACAGGGGAGATATGCTGAGCAGTTC. The V and J genes are TRBV26 and TRBJ2-1, with TRBD1 identical over 8 bases. The sequenced fragment ends 1 residue before the CDR3 boundary, so the rest is inferred from the germline J gene. V was clipped by 3 bases and J by 4 bases; unmatched bases: 5. The V gene's germline CDR1 is KGHPV and CDR2 FQNQEV (reference sequence). This CDR3 region has 15 residues. Supplemented by reference TRBV26 and TRBJ2-1, the full variable domain reads NSKVIQTPRYLVKGQGQKAKMRCIPEKGHPVVFWYQQNKNNEFKFLINFQNQEVLQQIDMTEKRFSAECPSNSPCSLEIQSSEAGDSALYLCASSLRQGRYAEQFFGPGTRLTVL.